These 21 T cell receptor beta chains were sequenced from one sample in a study of identical twins. MiXCR was run by TCRdb on the 5' RACE reads, yielding one entry per CDR3 protein. The profile shows 450,000 or so distinct CDR3 sequences, about 14% of them singletons. The sample was also linked to a second study, of yellow fever vaccine responses in identical twins.

The sequenced sample consisted of CD4+ T cells sorted from blood. The origin of the receptors is a woman aged 18-29 years in good health.

This clonotype has ten or more counts. The chain carries TRBV7-9 and TRBJ2-7; D gene ambiguous. V was shortened by 5 bases and J by 5 bases, with 7 bases between the two germline ends. CDR3 length equals 11 residues. Germline V gene data show CDR1 as SEHNR and CDR2 as FQNEAQ (reference sequence). CDR3 residues: CASSPRHEQYF. CDR3 bases: TGTGCCAGCAGCCCCCGCCACGAGCAGTACTTC.

This clonotype was counted a few times. V gene TRBV18 combines with J gene TRBJ2-3; either TRBD1 or TRBD2 may supply D (5 bases each). This CDR3 region has 14 residues. Trimming left V 0 bases short and J 6 bases short, with 10 bases between. CDR1 is KGHSH, CDR2 LQKENI, per germline. This CDR3 is CASSPPGEWDTQYF. In DNA, the CDR3 is TGTGCCAGCTCACCACCGGGGGAATGGGATACGCAGTATTTT.

V usage is TRBV5-5 and J usage is TRBJ2-7; D gene unclear. CDR3 length: 14 residues. The germline V gene encodes CDR1 SGHKS and CDR2 YYEKEE (reference sequence). V was trimmed by 0 bases and J by 2 bases, leaving 9 bases between them. The DNA of the CDR3 is TGTGCCAGCAGCTTGGAGGGAATCCCCTACGAGCAGTACTTC. Protein: CASSLEGIPYEQYF.

This clonotype was picked up a small number of times. The rearrangement joins TRBV5-1 to TRBJ2-1, with D unresolved. The CDR3 contains 15 residues. Looked up from germline, CDR1 is SGHRS and CDR2 is YFSETQ. The germline V and J ends were trimmed by 0 bases and 7 bases, with 14 bases remaining between them. The chain's CDR3 is CASSLGGTRGNEQFF. CDR3 nucleotides: TGCGCCAGCAGCTTGGGGGGTACCCGTGGTAATGAGCAGTTCTTC.

This clonotype occurred a few times. This chain connects TRBV6-5 to TRBJ2-6; unclear D gene. Trimming pared 7 bases from V and 2 bases from J, leaving 3 bases between. This CDR3 region has 12 residues. Germline lookup yields CDR1 MNHEY and CDR2 SVGAGI. The CDR3 loop reads CASTTGANVLTF. The CDR3 region has the DNA TGTGCCAGCACCACTGGGGCCAACGTCCTGACTTTC.

This clonotype turned up a few times. The chain employs TRBV21-1 and TRBJ2-2; the table's D call, TRBD1, was not checked against the DNA. TRBV21-1 is recorded as a pseudogene. The CDR3 has 15 residues. The CDR3 DNA sequence: TGTGCCAGCAGCAATGTGCCCCAAGGACCCGGGGAGCTGTTTTTT. It encodes CASSNVPQGPGELFF.

This clonotype was seen ten or more times. The rearrangement joins TRBV29-1 to TRBJ2-2; TRBD1 might be the D (5 bases). V shed 6 bases and J shed 7 bases, with 24 bases lying between them. The CDR3 runs to 16 residues. Germline V gives CDR1 SQVTM, CDR2 ANQGSEA. The DNA for the CDR3 is TGCAGCGTCAAACCAGAATTGACCGGAAGGGGCGGGGAGCTGTTTTTT. This codes for CSVKPELTGRGGELFF.

The chain combines TRBV5-1 with TRBJ2-3; D unresolved. Germline CDR1 and CDR2: SGHRS and YFSETQ. The CDR3 loop spans 13 amino acids. Trimming stripped 3 bases from V and 0 bases from J, with 5 bases between. CDR3 DNA sequence: TGCGCCAGCAGCTCACAAAGCACAGATACGCAGTATTTT. Amino acids: CASSSQSTDTQYF.

This clonotype was picked up many times. Compared with germline, one end of the junction differs, possibly owing to a read error. The chain has TRBV5-1 and TRBJ2-1; 8 nucleotides align to TRBD2. CDR1 is SGHRS and CDR2 is YFSETQ in the germline V gene. The CDR3 extends over 15 amino acids. CDR3 protein: CASILSGSPTGEQFF. The DNA of the CDR3 is TGCGCCAGCATCTTGAGCGGGAGCCCCACCGGAGAGCAGTTCTTC. The whole variable domain, remainder taken from reference TRBV5-1 and TRBJ2-1, is KAGVTQTPRYLIKTRGQQVTLSCSPISGHRSVSWYQQTPGQGLQFLFEYFSETQRNKGNFPGRFSGRQFSNSRSEMNVSTLELGDSALYLCASILSGSPTGEQFFGPGTRLTVL.

V and J are TRBV10-3 and TRBJ1-1, with a possible D match to TRBD1 (5 bases). Germline V lookup: CDR1 ENHRY, CDR2 SYGVKD. The V gene lost 4 bases and the J gene lost 1 base, with 10 bases spanning the gap. CDR3 length equals 14 residues. The CDR3 region is CAISAIQGNTEAFF. As DNA, the CDR3 is TGTGCCATCAGTGCTATCCAGGGGAACACTGAAGCTTTCTTT.

In this sample, this clonotype turned up many times. The chain links TRBV6-5 to TRBJ2-7; 9 positions match TRBD1. Germline V gene data show CDR1 as MNHEY and CDR2 as SVGAGI. With 8 bases clipped from V and 3 bases from J, the junction kept 2 bases outside the gene matches. This CDR3 is 12 amino acids long. CDR3 bases: TGTGCCAGCCGGGACAGGGTCTACGAGCAGTACTTC. As protein: CASRDRVYEQYF.

V is TRBV28 and J is TRBJ1-4; the match to TRBD1 covers 8 bases. Germline CDR1 reads MDHEN; CDR2 reads SYDVKM. The CDR3 is 15 residues long. The junction had 9 bases not matched to a gene; V was cut back by 6 bases and J by 6 bases. The CDR3 is CASRIPGGDYEKLFF. In nucleotides, the CDR3 is TGTGCCAGCAGAATTCCAGGGGGCGATTATGAAAAACTGTTTTTT.

This clonotype was detected only a few times. This sequence joins TRBV9 and TRBJ1-5, with no clear D. Germline CDR1 SGDLS, CDR2 YYNGEE. V shed 0 bases and J shed 5 bases, with 12 bases lying between them. The CDR3 is 15 amino acids. CDR3 nucleotides: TGTGCCAGCAGCGTAGATGCACAGTTTTATCAGCCCCAGCATTTT. Translation: CASSVDAQFYQPQHF.

A few counts support this clonotype. The chain couples TRBV20-1 to TRBJ2-1; D gene unclear. The V gene lost 6 bases and the J gene lost 2 bases, with 14 bases spanning the gap. The CDR3 has 14 amino acids. CDR1 is DFQATT, CDR2 SNEGSKA, per germline (reference sequence). CDR3 residues: CSATTIWTYNEQFF. The CDR3 DNA reads as TGCAGTGCAACAACGATTTGGACCTACAATGAGCAGTTCTTC.

This clonotype has at least ten counts. CDR3 nucleotides: TGTGCCAGCAGCCAAGATTTGAGCTACGAGCAGTACTTC. Residues: CASSQDLSYEQYF. The rearrangement links TRBV14 to TRBJ2-7; no reliable D call. Looked up from germline, CDR1 is SGHDN and CDR2 is FVKESK. V gave up 0 bases and J gave up 3 bases, with 6 bases separating them. This CDR3 contains 13 residues.

This rearrangement joins TRBV25-1 to TRBJ2-7; 7 nucleotides match TRBD1. Germline CDR1 MGHDK, CDR2 SYGVNS. This CDR3 comprises 15 residues. J was trimmed by 2 bases and V by 0 bases; bases with no gene match: 4. As DNA, the CDR3 is TGTGCCAGCAGTGAATATCGCAGGGGGACCTACGAGCAGTACTTC. This sequence encodes CASSEYRRGTYEQYF.

The J gene is TRBJ2-3, the V gene TRBV7-8; no clear D gene. Trimming stripped 3 bases from V and 0 bases from J, with 13 bases between. The CDR3 runs to 16 residues. Germline-derived CDR1 and CDR2 are SGHVS and FQNEAQ. The CDR3 coding sequence is TGTGCCAGCAGCTTTTTAGGGTCGGCTAGCACAGATACGCAGTATTTT. As protein: CASSFLGSASTDTQYF. The entire variable domain, with the rest obtained from reference TRBV7-8 and TRBJ2-3, is as follows: GAGVSQSPRYKVAKRGQDVALRCDPISGHVSLFWYQQALGQGPEFLTYFQNEAQLDKSGLPSDRFFAERPEGSVSTLKIQRTQQEDSAVYLCASSFLGSASTDTQYFGPGTRLTVL.

The table lists this clonotype with a few counts. The rearrangement joins TRBV20-1 to TRBJ1-4; 7 nucleotides align to TRBD1. The CDR3 length is 14 residues. Losses at the gene ends were 3 bases for V and 7 bases for J; bases not matched to a gene: 8. Germline V gene data show CDR1 as DFQATT and CDR2 as SNEGSKA (reference sequence). CDR3 nucleotides: TGCAGTGCTAGTAGATCAGGGGGGGTTGAAAAACTGTTTTTT. Translated, it gives CSASRSGGVEKLFF.

The chain has TRBV18 and TRBJ2-1, with D perhaps assigned TRBD1 or TRBD2 (5 bases each). The CDR3 runs 15 residues. V lost 0 bases and J lost 9, with 15 bases in between. Germline V gene data show CDR1 as KGHSH and CDR2 as LQKENI. The CDR3 nucleotides read TGTGCCAGCTCACCACCCCTTCGGGACCCCATTGAGCAGTTCTTC. It specifies CASSPPLRDPIEQFF.

V and J are TRBV3-1 and TRBJ1-3; D call uncertain. The CDR3 extends over 12 amino acids. Germline CDR1 is LGHDT and CDR2 is YNNKEL (reference sequence). V lost 3 bases and J lost 7, with 7 bases in between. CDR3 residues: CASSHGLNTIYF. The CDR3 bases are TGTGCCAGCAGCCATGGCTTGAACACCATATATTTT.

V usage is TRBV4-3 and J usage is TRBJ2-7, with a weak D call TRBD2 (5 bases). Per the germline V gene, CDR1 is LGHNA and CDR2 is YSLEER. The length of the CDR3 is 16 residues. V was trimmed by 0 bases and J by 1 base, leaving 13 bases between them. CDR3: CASSQDWGVPSYEQYF. CDR3 DNA sequence: TGCGCCAGCAGCCAAGATTGGGGAGTGCCTTCCTACGAGCAGTACTTC.